The subject of this entry is one T cell receptor (beta chain). Its antigen is still unknown. The assay was immunoSEQ multiplex PCR, and TCRdb's table has in-frame clones only and misses some. The sample gives over a million clones, around 82% of which show up once; more than 0.55% is in the top ten. Germline CDR1 is GTSNPN and CDR2 is SVGIG (reference sequence). V dropped 6 bases and J dropped 1; count of bases not matched to a gene: 14. This CDR3 contains 18 residues. This entry is derived from a study of shared clonotypes between healthy human individuals. Notes on the study in general: Rarefaction revealed incomplete sorted-subset sequencing despite large depth.

Splitting of CD4+ cells produced CD45RA+ naive and CD45RA-negative memory subsets. The sequence was collected from a man aged 18 to 30 in good health. Some clones in this sample may be carry-over from other donors' samples. Input material: memory CD4+ T cells from PBMCs. The subset: CD45RA-negative fraction. The chain is built from TRBV30 and TRBJ2-3, with 12 positions matching TRBD2. The DNA of the CDR3 is TGTGCCTGCGGCTATTCTAGCGGGAGGGCCCTTGGCACAGATACGCAGTATTTT. Its protein is CACGYSSGRALGTDTQYF.